Listed here are 27 T cell receptor beta chains from one sample, sequenced in a study of CD8 T cells in Susac syndrome. The RNA input was about 0.5 to 1 ug, and it was reverse transcribed with random hexamers. Each CDR3 protein gets one entry after TCRdb re-called the immunoSEQ multiplex PCR reads with MiXCR. The sample includes roughly 110,000 distinct CDR3 sequences, about nine tenths of them seen just once. Sequencing was performed on CD8+ T cells from PBMCs. The receptors derive from a human donor in good health.

The V and J genes are TRBV12-3 or TRBV12-4 and TRBJ2-3; TRBD1 matches 8 bases. CDR3 length: 15 amino acids. Germline trimming cut 5 bases from V and 6 bases from J; bases unmatched to any gene: 10. The CDR3 coding sequence is TGTGCCAGCAGTCCCGACAGGGGAGATAAGGATACGCAGTATTTT. It translates to CASSPDRGDKDTQYF.

This clonotype appeared a single time. The rearrangement links TRBV7-9 to TRBJ2-4, with D maybe TRBD2 (5 bases). V was shortened by 5 bases and J by 0 bases, with 11 bases between the two germline ends. Germline assignment: CDR1 SEHNR and CDR2 FQNEAQ (reference sequence). The CDR3 covers 15 residues. The CDR3 loop reads CASSGAALAKNIQYF. DNA of the CDR3: TGTGCCAGCAGCGGAGCGGCCCTAGCCAAAAACATTCAGTACTTC. The complete variable domain, with remaining parts taken from reference TRBV7-9 and TRBJ2-4, reads DTGVSQNPRHKITKRGQNVTFRCDPISEHNRLYWYRQTLGQGPEFLTYFQNEAQLEKSRLLSDRFSAERPKGSFSTLEIQRTEQGDSAMYLCASSGAALAKNIQYFGAGTRLSVL.

The chain joins TRBV4-2 to TRBJ2-7; possibly TRBD1 or TRBD2 for D (5 bases each). Germline CDR1 and CDR2: LGHNA and YNFKEQ. This CDR3 is built from 16 residues. The V gene lost 4 bases and the J gene lost 5 bases, with 21 bases spanning the gap. The chain's CDR3 is CASSLREGASLNEQYF. The CDR3 DNA is TGTGCCAGCAGCCTCCGGGAAGGGGCTAGCCTCAACGAGCAGTACTTC.

This chain connects TRBV15 to TRBJ2-7; D call uncertain. V lost 2 bases, J lost 3 bases, and 5 bases lay in between. Looked up from germline, CDR1 is LNHNV and CDR2 is YYDKDF (reference sequence). There are 12 residues in the CDR3. Here the CDR3 DNA reads TGTGCCACCAGCAGACGAGGCTACGAGCAGTACTTC. Amino acids: CATSRRGYEQYF. Together with reference TRBV15 and TRBJ2-7, the CDR3 gives the full variable domain: DAMVIQNPRYQVTQFGKPVTLSCSQTLNHNVMYWYQQKSSQAPKLLFHYYDKDFNNEADTPDNFQSRRPNTSFCFLDIRSPGLGDTAMYLCATSRRGYEQYFGPGTRLTVT.

This clonotype was counted once. The chain recombines TRBV2 with TRBJ2-1; possible D gene TRBD2, 5 bases. Germline CDR1 and CDR2: SNHLY and FYNNEI. The V end lost 5 bases, the J end lost 6 bases, and 17 bases lay between the germline ends. The CDR3 loop spans 15 amino acids. Here the CDR3 reads CASSIREPARNEQFF. The CDR3 DNA follows: TGTGCCAGCAGTATTCGGGAACCCGCCCGCAATGAGCAGTTCTTC. Using reference TRBV2 and TRBJ2-1 for the parts outside the CDR3, the full variable domain is EPEVTQTPSHQVTQMGQEVILRCVPISNHLYFYWYRQILGQKVEFLVSFYNNEISEKSEIFDDQFSVERPDGSNFTLKIRSTKLEDSAMYFCASSIREPARNEQFFGPGTRLTVL.

Written as DNA, the CDR3 is TGTGCCAGCTCACCCGCGACAGGGTATAGCTCCTACGAGCAGTACTTC. Translation gives CASSPATGYSSYEQYF. V usage is TRBV18 and J usage is TRBJ2-7, with 7 bases aligning to TRBD1. V trimming: 3 bases; J trimming: 0 bases; junction bases outside the gene matches: 8. Germline CDR1 KGHSH, CDR2 LQKENI. The CDR3 extends over 16 amino acids.

This chain connects TRBV7-2 to TRBJ1-5; unclear D gene. The V and J ends lost 1 base and 1 base respectively, with 11 bases between them. The CDR3 runs 16 residues. CDR1 and CDR2 from the germline V gene are SGHTA and FQGNSA. The CDR3 DNA reads as TGTGCCAGCAGCTTAGTCGCCGAGGGCAGCAATCAGCCCCAGCATTTT. Translated, it gives CASSLVAEGSNQPQHF.

This chain uses TRBV7-9 with TRBJ2-3; no firm D call. Per the germline V gene, CDR1 is SEHNR and CDR2 is FQNEAQ (reference sequence). Trimming stripped 5 bases from V and 2 bases from J, with 5 bases between. The CDR3 has 12 residues. The CDR3 is CASSPYTDTQYF. The CDR3 region has the DNA TGTGCCAGCAGCCCCTACACAGATACGCAGTATTTT.

This chain uses TRBV7-2 with TRBJ2-7; 9 nucleotides line up with TRBD2. From germline, CDR1 is SGHTA and CDR2 FQGNSA. The V gene end was trimmed by 4 bases and the J gene end by 0 bases; junction bases not matched to a gene: 1. The CDR3 sequence is 14 residues long. CDR3: CASSSSGNSYEQYF. The CDR3 DNA follows: TGTGCCAGCAGCTCTAGCGGGAACTCCTACGAGCAGTACTTC.

This clonotype was detected once. The chain employs TRBV6-1 and TRBJ1-1; 11 bases are a match to TRBD1. CDR3 length: 15 residues. V lost 3 bases, J lost 11 bases, and 11 bases stayed unmatched. Per germline, CDR1 MNHNS and CDR2 SASEGT. The CDR3 is CASSDLGQGAVGAFF. In nucleotides, the CDR3 is TGTGCCAGCAGTGACCTCGGACAGGGGGCGGTTGGCGCTTTCTTT.

This chain uses TRBV20-1 with TRBJ1-5; weak D call: TRBD1 (6 bases). Per the germline V gene, CDR1 is DFQATT and CDR2 is SNEGSKA (reference sequence). This CDR3 spans 16 amino acids. The V end lost 5 bases, the J end lost 4 bases, and 21 bases lay between the germline ends. The chain's CDR3 is CSAAENGGLVNQPQHF. CDR3 sequence (DNA): TGCAGTGCTGCGGAGAACGGGGGGCTCGTGAATCAGCCCCAGCATTTT.

This clonotype was observed a few times. This sequence joins TRBV20-1 and TRBJ2-7; weak D call: TRBD1 (6 bases). Trimming shortened V by 3 bases and J by 3 bases, and 9 bases separated the two germline ends. Germline lookup yields CDR1 DFQATT and CDR2 SNEGSKA (reference sequence). This CDR3 contains 12 residues. This CDR3 reads CSASNRVYEQYF. The CDR3 DNA reads as TGCAGTGCTAGCAACAGGGTCTACGAGCAGTACTTC.

The chain uses TRBV29-1 and TRBJ1-1; TRBD1 is a possible D gene (5 bases). The CDR3 contains 13 residues. V lost 6 bases and J lost 0, with 11 bases in between. Germline V lookup: CDR1 SQVTM, CDR2 ANQGSEA. Here the CDR3 DNA reads TGCAGCGTCGAGCGGACAATGAACACTGAAGCTTTCTTT. The encoded protein is CSVERTMNTEAFF.

This clonotype came up once. V and J are TRBV5-1 and TRBJ2-1; possibly TRBD2 for D (6 bases). In germline, CDR1 is SGHRS, CDR2 YFSETQ. This CDR3 has 17 amino acids. Trimming pared 4 bases from V and 3 bases from J, leaving 20 bases between. This chain's CDR3 is CASSVQGVGLNYNEQFF. Written as DNA, the CDR3 is TGCGCCAGCAGCGTTCAAGGGGTCGGACTAAACTACAATGAGCAGTTCTTC.

The rearrangement joins TRBV9 to TRBJ2-1, with D perhaps TRBD1 or TRBD2 (5 bases each). V gave up 3 bases and J gave up 9 bases, with 13 bases separating them. Germline V gene lookup returns CDR1 SGDLS and CDR2 YYNGEE. The CDR3 extends over 13 amino acids. The CDR3 region is CASSAQLDSEQFF. CDR3 coding DNA: TGTGCCAGCAGCGCCCAACTAGACAGTGAGCAGTTCTTC.

V gene TRBV2 combines with J gene TRBJ1-5, with 9 bases that match TRBD1. In germline, CDR1 is SNHLY, CDR2 FYNNEI. The CDR3 consists of 14 residues. The V gene end was trimmed by 6 bases and the J gene end by 7 bases; junction bases not matched to a gene: 7. CDR3 coding DNA: TGTGCCAGCAGCGCCGACAGGGGGGAGCAGCCCCAGCATTTT. Translating it yields CASSADRGEQPQHF. The full variable domain, in which reference TRBV2 and TRBJ1-5 provide the parts outside the CDR3, is EPEVTQTPSHQVTQMGQEVILRCVPISNHLYFYWYRQILGQKVEFLVSFYNNEISEKSEIFDDQFSVERPDGSNFTLKIRSTKLEDSAMYFCASSADRGEQPQHFGDGTRLSIL.

The chain links TRBV6-1 to TRBJ1-2, with 7 bases aligning to TRBD1. Germline CDR1 is MNHNS and CDR2 is SASEGT. The CDR3 length is 16 residues. V trimming: 6 bases; J trimming: 3 bases; junction bases outside the gene matches: 13. The DNA of the CDR3 is TGTGCCAGCAGGACCCGACAGGGTATTATGGACTATGGCTACACCTTC. This translates into CASRTRQGIMDYGYTF.

This sequence joins TRBV7-2 and TRBJ1-4; no reliable D call. With 2 bases removed from V and 7 bases from J, the gap between germline ends came to 14 bases. This CDR3 is 15 amino acids long. Germline V CDR1 and CDR2: SGHTA, FQGNSA. In DNA, the CDR3 is TGTGCCAGCAGCTTACCCTCGGGAATTGGTGAAAAACTGTTTTTT. Amino acids: CASSLPSGIGEKLFF.

The rearrangement joins TRBV7-8 to TRBJ2-3, with a possible D match to TRBD1 (6 bases). Germline V gene lookup returns CDR1 SGHVS and CDR2 FQNEAQ. CDR3 size: 16 residues. Trimming removed 2 bases from V and 0 bases from J, with 12 bases in between. In nucleotides, the CDR3 is TGTGCCAGCAGCTTATCGCAGGGGCTGAGCACAGATACGCAGTATTTT. Its translation is CASSLSQGLSTDTQYF. Using reference TRBV7-8 and TRBJ2-3 for the parts outside the CDR3, the full variable domain is GAGVSQSPRYKVAKRGQDVALRCDPISGHVSLFWYQQALGQGPEFLTYFQNEAQLDKSGLPSDRFFAERPEGSVSTLKIQRTQQEDSAVYLCASSLSQGLSTDTQYFGPGTRLTVL.

This clonotype was counted only a few times. The chain uses TRBV5-1 and TRBJ2-5, with 7 positions matching TRBD1. V gave up 4 bases and J gave up 3 bases; unmatched junction bases: 6. The CDR3 loop spans 14 amino acids. Germline CDR1 SGHRS, CDR2 YFSETQ. CDR3 protein: CASSTDRVEETQYF. The CDR3 DNA is TGCGCCAGCAGCACCGACAGGGTGGAAGAGACCCAGTACTTC.

The V and J genes are TRBV4-3 and TRBJ1-4; D not resolved. CDR1 and CDR2 from the germline V gene are LGHNA and YSLEER. The CDR3 covers 13 residues. Trimming removed 0 bases at V and 8 bases at J, with 7 bases between. CDR3 nucleotides: TGCGCCAGCAGCCAAGACAGACGGGAAAAACTGTTTTTT. Residues: CASSQDRREKLFF.

This clonotype has just a few counts. This chain uses TRBV7-9 with TRBJ1-5, with 8 bases aligning to TRBD1. Germline V gene lookup returns CDR1 SEHNR and CDR2 FQNEAQ (reference sequence). The CDR3 extends over 12 amino acids. Unmatched junction bases numbered 0, after V lost 5 bases and J lost 6 bases. The CDR3 protein is CASSQGAQPQHF. The CDR3 DNA reads TGTGCCAGCAGCCAGGGGGCTCAGCCCCAGCATTTT.

The chain recombines TRBV29-1 with TRBJ2-1, with 11 bases fitting TRBD1. V lost 7 bases and J lost 8; bases outside the gene matches: 13. CDR3 length: 15 residues. Germline CDR1 is SQVTM and CDR2 is ANQGSEA. The CDR3 protein is CSGSTGQGAFDEQFF. The CDR3 nucleotides are TGCAGCGGATCGACAGGACAGGGGGCCTTCGATGAGCAGTTCTTC.

The V call is TRBV13, the J call TRBJ1-3; 8 nucleotides align to TRBD1. This CDR3 contains 14 residues. Looked up from germline, CDR1 is PRHDT and CDR2 is FYEKMQ (reference sequence). The junction had 4 bases not matched to a gene; V was cut back by 5 bases and J by 4 bases. The CDR3 coding sequence is TGTGCCAGCAGCCCAGGACAGGGCGGAAACACCATATATTTT. Its translation is CASSPGQGGNTIYF. The entire variable domain, with the rest obtained from reference TRBV13 and TRBJ1-3, is as follows: AAGVIQSPRHLIKEKRETATLKCYPIPRHDTVYWYQQGPGQDPQFLISFYEKMQSDKGSIPDRFSAQQFSDYHSELNMSSLELGDSALYFCASSPGQGGNTIYFGEGSWLTVV.

This chain joins TRBV2 and TRBJ2-3; 11 bases agree with TRBD2. With V trimmed by 6 bases and J by 2 bases, 7 bases remained unmatched. This CDR3 spans 16 amino acids. CDR1 and CDR2 (germline): SNHLY, FYNNEI. The CDR3 loop is CASRLSSGGITDTQYF. DNA of the CDR3: TGTGCCAGCAGATTATCTAGCGGGGGGATCACAGATACGCAGTATTTT.

This sequence joins TRBV20-1 and TRBJ1-5; perhaps TRBD1 as D (5 bases). Germline V CDR1 and CDR2: DFQATT, SNEGSKA (reference sequence). This CDR3 region has 13 residues. Trimming shortened V by 5 bases and J by 4 bases, and 12 bases separated the two germline ends. The CDR3 loop is CSAAAGGNQPQHF. The CDR3 DNA sequence: TGCAGTGCTGCGGCGGGGGGTAATCAGCCCCAGCATTTT.

The rearrangement uses TRBV7-9 and TRBJ1-1; 9 bases line up with TRBD1. J was trimmed by 8 bases and V by 4 bases; bases with no gene match: 5. The CDR3 runs to 13 residues. Germline V gene data show CDR1 as SEHNR and CDR2 as FQNEAQ (reference sequence). The CDR3 region has the DNA TGTGCCAGCAGCTCGGGACAGGGCTTGGAAGCTTTCTTT. Protein product: CASSSGQGLEAFF.